This T cell receptor (beta chain) was observed in a study of cytomegalovirus exposure and HLA in healthy donors. Study-wide background: Out of roughly 170 million T cells, an earlier analysis found 117 million unique TCR beta sequences in total. Points from the study as a whole: Researchers counted roughly 150 TCR beta chains as cytomegalovirus-associated. Later analysis revealed greater clonal expansion in HLA-associated TCR beta chains than in equally common others.

The length of the CDR3 is 15 residues. The germline gives CDR1 SGHTA, CDR2 FQGNSA. After removal of 7 bases from V and 0 bases from J, the junction contained 6 bases not matched to a gene. The PCR used 60 Vbeta and 13 Jbeta primers. Measured with immunoSEQ multiplex PCR; TCRdb has only the in-frame clones, and not every one. The data contain about 150,000 clones, roughly four fifths of them singletons. A word on this clone: Its antigen is not identified.

The chain joins TRBV7-2 to TRBJ2-3, with 8 positions matching TRBD1. Specimen: PBMCs. This receptor was taken from a man aged 18 to 35 in good health and CMV-seronegative. This CDR3 reads CASTQGAGSTDTQYF. In nucleotides, the CDR3 is TGTGCCAGCACCCAGGGGGCGGGTAGCACAGATACGCAGTATTTT.